This T cell receptor (beta chain) was recovered during a study of T cells in Graves' hyperthyroidism and ophthalmopathy. RNA transcripts gave rise to amplified TCR beta CDR3 regions. First-round RT-PCR with HTBI primers amplified the TCR CDR3 region. TCRdb ran MiXCR on the multiplex PCR reads and lists one entry per CDR3 protein. The sample consists of 280,000 or so distinct CDR3 sequences, 20% to 25% of them appearing once. Per germline, CDR1 SGDLS and CDR2 YYNGEE. Trimming removed 2 bases at V and 2 bases at J, with 7 bases between. The CDR3 contains 13 residues. Newly diagnosed hyperthyroidism, duration under 2 months, in patients aged 18 to 65. Diagnoses used clinical symptoms, serum thyroxine and TRAb, thyroid ultrasound and orbital computed tomography.

What was sequenced was blood. This sequence was found in a man aged 40-55 years with Graves' hyperthyroidism that later progressed to Graves' ophthalmopathy. V usage is TRBV9 and J usage is TRBJ2-5; D may be TRBD2 (6 bases). CDR3 nucleotide sequence: TGTGCCAGCAGCGTGGAGGGGCAAGAGACCCAGTACTTC. Protein sequence: CASSVEGQETQYF.